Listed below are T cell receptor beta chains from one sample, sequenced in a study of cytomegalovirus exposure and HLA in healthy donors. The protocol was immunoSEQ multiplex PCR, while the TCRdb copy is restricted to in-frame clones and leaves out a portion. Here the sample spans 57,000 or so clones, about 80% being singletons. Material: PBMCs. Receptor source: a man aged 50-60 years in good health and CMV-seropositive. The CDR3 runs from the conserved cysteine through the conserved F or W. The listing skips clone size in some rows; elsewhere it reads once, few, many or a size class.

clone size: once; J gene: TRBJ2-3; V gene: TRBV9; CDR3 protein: CASSAFGGTDTQYF
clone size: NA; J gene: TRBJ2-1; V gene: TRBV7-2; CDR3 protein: CASSLGAPRGRNEQFF
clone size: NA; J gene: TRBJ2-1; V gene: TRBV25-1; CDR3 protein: CASSDGASDEQFF
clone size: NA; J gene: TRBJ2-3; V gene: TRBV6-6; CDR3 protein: CASSPRGAKEYF
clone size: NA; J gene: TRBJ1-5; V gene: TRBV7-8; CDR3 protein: CASTTDLQSSPLHF
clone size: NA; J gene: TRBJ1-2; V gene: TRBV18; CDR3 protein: CASSPTTSTGFYGYTF
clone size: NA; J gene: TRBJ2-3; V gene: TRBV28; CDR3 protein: CASSESYRGADTQYF
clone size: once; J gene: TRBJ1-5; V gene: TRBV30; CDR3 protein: CAWSPKGRPGQPQHF
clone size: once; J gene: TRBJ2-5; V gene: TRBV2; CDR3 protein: CASTTDPLETQYF
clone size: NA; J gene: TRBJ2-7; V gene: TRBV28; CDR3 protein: CASRAGAYEQYF
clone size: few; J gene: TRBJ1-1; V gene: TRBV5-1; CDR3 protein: CASSLDLDRPNTEAFF
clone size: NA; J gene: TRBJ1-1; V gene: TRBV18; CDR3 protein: CASHGGVWTEAFF
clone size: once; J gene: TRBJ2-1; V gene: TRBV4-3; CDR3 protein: CASSQDPGERNEQFF
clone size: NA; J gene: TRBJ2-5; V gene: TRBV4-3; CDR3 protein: CASSQSAVEETQYF
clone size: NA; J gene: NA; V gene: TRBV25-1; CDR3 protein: CASSTDRGYEQYF
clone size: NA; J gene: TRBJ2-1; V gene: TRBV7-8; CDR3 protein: CASSWGTGFRNEQFF
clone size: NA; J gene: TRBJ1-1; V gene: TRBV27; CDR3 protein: CASSSGSYIHTEAFF
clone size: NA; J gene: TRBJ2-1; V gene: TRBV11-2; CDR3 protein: CASSARAGRLYNEQFF
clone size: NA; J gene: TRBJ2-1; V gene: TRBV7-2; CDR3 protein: CASSLSGTRGPQEQFF
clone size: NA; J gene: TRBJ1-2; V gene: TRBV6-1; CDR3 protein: CASSLGQSYGYTF
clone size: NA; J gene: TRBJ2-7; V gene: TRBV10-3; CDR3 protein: CAISESGVAESYEQYF
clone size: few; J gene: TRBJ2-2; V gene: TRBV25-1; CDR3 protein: CASSPISAGELFF
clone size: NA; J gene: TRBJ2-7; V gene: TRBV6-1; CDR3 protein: CASSERRGGAYEQYF
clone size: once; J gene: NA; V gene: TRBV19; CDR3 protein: CASSIDTPGQPSYEQYF
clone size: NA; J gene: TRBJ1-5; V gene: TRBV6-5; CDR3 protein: CASSWDRDSNQPQHF
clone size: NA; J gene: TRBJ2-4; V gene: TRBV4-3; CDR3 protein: CASSQGASGGLNIQYF
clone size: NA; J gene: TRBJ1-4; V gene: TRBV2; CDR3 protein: CASKTATNEKLFF
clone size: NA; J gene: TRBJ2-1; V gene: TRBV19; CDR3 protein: CASSASGLGYNEQFF
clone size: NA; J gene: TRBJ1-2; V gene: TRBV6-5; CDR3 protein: CASSYWPDRVGGYTF
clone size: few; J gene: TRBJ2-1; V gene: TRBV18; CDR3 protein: CASSPQTGVSYNEQFF
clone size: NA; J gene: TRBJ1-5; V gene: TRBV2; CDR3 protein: CASGGYSNQPQHF
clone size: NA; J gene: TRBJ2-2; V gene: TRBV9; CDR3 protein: CASSVVQVNTGELFF
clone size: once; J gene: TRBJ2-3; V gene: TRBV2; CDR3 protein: CASNLLRGMGADTQYF
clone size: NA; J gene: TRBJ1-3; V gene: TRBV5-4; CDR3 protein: CASSPDRGSGNTIYF
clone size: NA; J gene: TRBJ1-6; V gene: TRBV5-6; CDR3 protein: CASSLERGHYNSPLNF
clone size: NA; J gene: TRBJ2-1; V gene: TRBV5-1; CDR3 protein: CASSASNEQFF
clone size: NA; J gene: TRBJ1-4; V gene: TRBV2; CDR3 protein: CASSTGNEKLFF
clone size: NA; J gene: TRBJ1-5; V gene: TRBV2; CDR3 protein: CASGDFEAPQHF
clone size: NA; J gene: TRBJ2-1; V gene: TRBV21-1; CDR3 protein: CASSKFRDRHNNEQFF
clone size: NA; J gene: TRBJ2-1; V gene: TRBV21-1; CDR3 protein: CASSKVSTSDYNEQFF
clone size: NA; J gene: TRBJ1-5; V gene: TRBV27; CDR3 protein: CASSPGTGEVNQPQHF
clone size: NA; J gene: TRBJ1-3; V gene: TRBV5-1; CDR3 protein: CASSRTSQGTGNTIYF
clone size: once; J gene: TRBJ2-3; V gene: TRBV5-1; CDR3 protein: CASSPLGGYTDTQYF
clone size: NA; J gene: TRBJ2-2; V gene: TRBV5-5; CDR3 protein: CASSLRLAPGELFF